This TCR beta chain was sequenced for a study of shared clonotypes between healthy human individuals (dated by TCRdb to 2020 to 2021). Regarding the complete study: A few men and a couple of women, aged 18 to 49 years, made up the cohort. Blood TCR repertoires of a handful of healthy adults were deeply sequenced to estimate repertoire size and the extent of clonotype sharing between individuals. For each donor, three plates each were used for CD4 naive and CD4 memory, two plates were used for CD8 naive, and one plate was used for CD8 memory. Each donor's leukapheresis produced roughly between about 0.9 and 9.5 billion PBMCs. To increase sequencing depth and limit assay-specific biases, TCR repertoire library preparation and sequencing were carried out by different laboratories using diverse techniques.

The CDR3 goes from the cysteine to the phenylalanine over 15 residues. Of the read, only the CDR3 DNA is kept; its 45 bases are in frame from base 1. The trim is 0 bases for V and 6 bases for J, with a gap of 14 bases between the germline ends. Per the germline V gene (reference sequence), GTSNPN is the CDR1 and SVGIG is the CDR2. As for this clone: Its antigen remains undetermined. No base quality information exists; no much larger clone differs at one position.

What the study reported, not specific to this receptor: Incomplete sequencing was indicated by rarefaction of sorted-subset datasets, despite the large sequencing depth. Sampling was restricted to blood, and TCR repertoires in tissue are likely to differ from TCR repertoires in blood. Compared with non-shared clonotypes, the clonotypes found in all four sorted-subset donors had higher generation probabilities. Pairwise subsampling indicated that sequencing depth was expected to affect the degree of clonotype sharing among donors. The genetic and exposure-history diversity represented was limited by the small number of donors. Estimated clonotype richness was generally larger for naive than for memory subsets. When four donors were compared, the shared fraction of clonotypes was about 5% for naive CD4, around 3.6% for naive CD8, 2% to 2.5% for memory CD4, and roughly 0.4% for memory CD8.

Donors were healthy HIV-negative adults with no recently reported acute infections or vaccinations. Only Caucasian adults living in Nashville, Tennessee, USA were represented among the donors. CD4+ T cells were enriched through magnetic negative selection, after which naive cells were positively selected on CD45RA and the remaining negative fraction served as the memory subset. Blood was obtained by leukapheresis, after which PBMCs were separated by Ficoll-Histopaque density gradient centrifugation and cryopreserved in liquid nitrogen vapor phase. Purity and quantity of every magnetically sorted T cell population were checked by analytical flow cytometry. Genomic DNA was isolated from each sorted fraction and quantified by UV absorbance on a Nanodrop 2000c. Using the deep immunoSEQ assay, TCR CDR3 regions were amplified from genomic DNA by multiplex PCR. For each cell subset, the extracted genomic DNA was distributed evenly across all wells of several immunoSEQ 96-well plates, and each plate served as one replicate. For sorted subsets, roughly 200 ng of genomic DNA, equivalent to around 29,000 T cell genomes, went into each replicate PCR. Purified libraries were quantified with a Qubit 3.0 fluorometer, sized on a Bioanalyzer 2100, and re-quantified with the KAPA Library Quantification kit. Each immunoSEQ 96-well plate was sequenced on its own single-read 150-cycle Illumina NextSeq 550 flow cell. The source study handled its data this way. Because only junctional sequences without quality scores were contained in the immunoSEQ output, filtering matching that applied to full-length reads could not be performed. To assign V/J genes and CDR3, sequences were annotated using PyIR, a Python wrapper for IgBLAST v1.9, with IMGT germline references. Any read was removed if the V/J assignment was weak (E-value above 1e-6), the CDR3 was missing, or the read contained stop codons, out-of-frame junctions, or ambiguous translated residues. V3J clonotypes were defined by identical inferred V gene, J gene, and CDR3 amino acid sequence. Percentage overlap between repertoires was calculated by dividing the number of shared unique clonotypes by the size of the smaller repertoire. Repertoire richness was assessed with RTK rarefaction, the Chao1 estimator, and Recon v2.1 estimates of unobserved clonotypes. Generation probabilities were computed with OLGA for all TCRbeta clonotypes obtained by the gDNA method from several donors. TCRdb retrieved this table from immuneACCESS and kept in-frame rearrangements only. Not all clones are present; in checked studies, unresolved V genes account for under half, and no reason is known for the remainder. V, J and clone size are taken as reported in that table, and D and trimming were inferred from the DNA itself. The sample includes some 2.4 million clones, with approximately 93% observed a single time. The ten largest clones capture 0.35% to 0.45% of the sample.

This TCR was recovered from a man between 18 and 29 years old in good health. Some clones in this sample may be carry-over from other donors' samples. Rearrangement joined TRBV30 to TRBJ2-2, and perhaps TRBD2 as D gene, on 5 matching bases. Sequenced material: naive CD4+ T cells from PBMCs. The cell subset or site label corresponds to: CD45RA+ positively selected. The DNA sequence is as follows: TGTGCCTGGAGTGTAGGTGGTAGCGACGCCGGGGAGCTGTTTTTT. Its protein product is CAWSVGGSDAGELFF.